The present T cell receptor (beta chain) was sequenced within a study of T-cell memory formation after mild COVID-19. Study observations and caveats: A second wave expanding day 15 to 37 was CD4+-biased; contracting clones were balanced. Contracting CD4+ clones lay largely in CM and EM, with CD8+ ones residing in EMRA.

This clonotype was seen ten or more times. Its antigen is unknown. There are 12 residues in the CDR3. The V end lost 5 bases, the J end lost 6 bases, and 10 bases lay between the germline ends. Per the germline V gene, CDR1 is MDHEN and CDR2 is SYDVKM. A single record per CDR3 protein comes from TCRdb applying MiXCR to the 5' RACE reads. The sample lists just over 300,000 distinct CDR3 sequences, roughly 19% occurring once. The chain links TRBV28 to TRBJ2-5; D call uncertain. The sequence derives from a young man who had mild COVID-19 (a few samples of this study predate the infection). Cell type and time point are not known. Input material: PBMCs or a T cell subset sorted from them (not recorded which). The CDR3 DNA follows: TGTGCCAGCAGTCTCCTAAAGAAGACCCAGTACTTC. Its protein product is CASSLLKKTQYF. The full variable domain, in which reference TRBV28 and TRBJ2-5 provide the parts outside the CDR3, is DVKVTQSSRYLVKRTGEKVFLECVQDMDHENMFWYRQDPGLGLRLIYFSYDVKMKEKGDIPEGYSVSREKKERFSLILESASTNQTSMYLCASSLLKKTQYFGPGTRLLVL.